Shown below are 14 T cell receptor beta chains from a single sample sequenced in a study of T-cell memory formation after mild COVID-19. TCRdb ran MiXCR on the 5' RACE reads and lists one entry per CDR3 protein. The sample comprises about 180,000 distinct CDR3 sequences, approximately 17% of which are singletons, and roughly 3.7% rests with the top ten. Sequencing used PBMCs or a T cell subset sorted from them (not recorded which). These receptors all stem from a man aged 18 to 29 who had mild COVID-19 (a few samples of this study predate the infection). Cell type and time point are not known.

The rearrangement uses TRBV19 and TRBJ1-5, with a weak D call TRBD1 (5 bases). Germline V gene lookup returns CDR1 LNHDA and CDR2 SQIVND (reference sequence). V was shortened by 5 bases and J by 0 bases, with 20 bases between the two germline ends. CDR3 size: 18 residues. CDR3 loop: CASSSRTPHDYSNQPQHF. The CDR3 bases are TGTGCCAGTAGTTCCCGGACACCTCACGACTATAGCAATCAGCCCCAGCATTTT.

This chain's CDR3 is CSARGELASQTQYF. In DNA, the CDR3 is TGCAGTGCTAGAGGAGAACTAGCTTCCCAGACCCAGTACTTC. V usage is TRBV20-1 and J usage is TRBJ2-5; perhaps TRBD2 as D (6 bases). In germline, CDR1 is DFQATT, CDR2 SNEGSKA (reference sequence). V was shortened by 1 base and J by 6 bases, with 15 bases between the two germline ends. CDR3 length equals 14 residues.

This clonotype was picked up a small number of times. The V call is TRBV7-9, the J call TRBJ2-3; maybe TRBD2 (6 bases). This CDR3 contains 14 residues. The V end was cut by 3 bases, the J end by 3 bases, with 10 bases between. Germline loops: CDR1 SEHNR, CDR2 FQNEAQ (reference sequence). CDR3 in amino acids: CASSFNSGTDTQYF. In DNA, the CDR3 is TGTGCCAGCAGCTTCAATAGCGGTACAGATACGCAGTATTTT.

The J gene is TRBJ1-4, the V gene TRBV6-5; D unclear. V was shortened by 5 bases and J by 4 bases, with 5 bases between the two germline ends. There are 12 residues in the CDR3. Per the germline V gene, CDR1 is MNHEY and CDR2 is SVGAGI. The chain's CDR3 is CASSAFNEKLFF. In DNA, the CDR3 is TGTGCCAGCAGTGCCTTTAATGAAAAACTGTTTTTT.

The chain has TRBV6-2 or TRBV6-3 and TRBJ1-2, with a tentative D call TRBD1 (5 bases). This CDR3 has 12 amino acids. The germline V gene encodes CDR1 MNHEY and CDR2 SVGEGT. V was trimmed by 6 bases and J by 9 bases, leaving 14 bases between them. The CDR3 reads CASSPSQGRYTF. The CDR3 coding sequence is TGTGCCAGCAGCCCATCCCAGGGCCGCTACACCTTC.

This clonotype was detected a few times. The chain recombines TRBV4-3 with TRBJ2-1, with 10 bases fitting TRBD2. The length of the CDR3 is 15 residues. The junction had 3 bases not matched to a gene; V was cut back by 0 bases and J by 7 bases. Germline V gene data show CDR1 as LGHNA and CDR2 as YSLEER. As DNA, the CDR3 is TGCGCCAGCAGCCAAGATAGCGGGGGGCGGAATGAGCAGTTCTTC. As protein: CASSQDSGGRNEQFF.

The chain combines TRBV4-1 with TRBJ1-4; D not certain. CDR3 length equals 15 residues. Germline V gene sequence: CDR1 MGHRA, CDR2 YSYEKL. V shed 0 bases and J shed 8 bases, with 13 bases lying between them. The CDR3 region has the DNA TGCGCCAGCAGCCAAGATCGATGGACTTGGGAAAAACTGTTTTTT. Protein product: CASSQDRWTWEKLFF.

Ten or more counts support this clonotype. This chain uses TRBV7-2 with TRBJ2-5; 10 bases fit TRBD1. The ends lost 5 bases at V and 4 bases at J; junction bases unmatched: 10. The CDR3 is made up of 16 amino acids. Looked up from germline, CDR1 is SGHTA and CDR2 is FQGNSA. The CDR3 DNA is TGTGCCAGCAGCACCGCGCACGGGACAGGGGTAGAGACCCAGTACTTC. Its translation is CASSTAHGTGVETQYF.

V gene TRBV12-3 or TRBV12-4 combines with J gene TRBJ1-5; 9 bases are a match to TRBD1. The V gene end was trimmed by 5 bases and the J gene end by 9 bases; junction bases not matched to a gene: 2. This CDR3 is built from 12 residues. The CDR3 DNA reads TGTGCCAGCAGTGAGGGACAGGGGCCCCAGCATTTT. This codes for CASSEGQGPQHF.

This clonotype came up a few times. V and J are TRBV6-4 and TRBJ2-3; TRBD1 matches 8 bases. V was clipped by 4 bases and J by 1 base; unmatched bases: 1. The CDR3 runs to 14 residues. Germline CDR1 reads MRHNA; CDR2 reads SNTAGT. In DNA, the CDR3 is TGTGCCAGCAGTGGGGGACAGGGCACAGATACGCAGTATTTT. This sequence encodes CASSGGQGTDTQYF.

This clonotype came up once. The V gene is TRBV20-1, the J gene TRBJ2-5; D may be TRBD1 or TRBD2 (5 bases each). Deletions cut 8 bases from V and 1 base from J, with 17 bases between. The CDR3 spans 14 residues. Looked up from germline, CDR1 is DFQATT and CDR2 is SNEGSKA (reference sequence). The CDR3 reads CSPVRDHVQETQYF. Here the CDR3 DNA reads TGCAGTCCGGTTCGGGACCACGTCCAAGAGACCCAGTACTTC.

This clonotype was seen a handful of times. V gene TRBV7-8 combines with J gene TRBJ1-3; 7 bases match TRBD1. V was clipped by 5 bases and J by 2 bases; unmatched bases: 6. From germline, CDR1 is SGHVS and CDR2 FQNEAQ. The CDR3 totals 15 residues. The CDR3 sequence is CASSRLGQAGNTIYF. The CDR3 nucleotides are TGTGCCAGCAGCCGTCTCGGACAGGCTGGAAACACCATATATTTT. The whole variable domain, remainder taken from reference TRBV7-8 and TRBJ1-3, is GAGVSQSPRYKVAKRGQDVALRCDPISGHVSLFWYQQALGQGPEFLTYFQNEAQLDKSGLPSDRFFAERPEGSVSTLKIQRTQQEDSAVYLCASSRLGQAGNTIYFGEGSWLTVV.

CDR3 sequence (DNA): TGTGCCAGCAGTAGCCGACAGGGAGGCCTCTATGGCTACACCTTC. Translation: CASSSRQGGLYGYTF. The V gene is TRBV28, the J gene TRBJ1-2; 7 nucleotides align to TRBD1. V dropped 5 bases and J dropped 4; count of bases not matched to a gene: 10. Germline CDR1 is MDHEN and CDR2 is SYDVKM. The length of the CDR3 is 15 residues.

The CDR3 loop is CASSATGTGPDTEAFF. CDR3 DNA sequence: TGTGCCAGCTCAGCAACCGGGACAGGACCTGACACTGAAGCTTTCTTT. The chain uses TRBV18 and TRBJ1-1; 8 nucleotides line up with TRBD1. The V and J ends lost 5 bases and 3 bases, in that order; junction bases with no gene match: 11. The CDR3 covers 16 residues. Looked up from germline, CDR1 is KGHSH and CDR2 is LQKENI.